The source of this TCR beta chain is a study of CD8+CD57+ T cells in acquired aplastic anemia. Study background: Healthy donors had, on average, about 10.8 million reads for their CD4+ cells.

The study profiled TCR beta VDJ and CDR3 using genomic DNA as template. TCRdb re-called the reads with MiXCR, one entry per CDR3 protein. The sample holds some 150,000 distinct CDR3 sequences, less than 45% seen once. The CDR3 contains 15 residues. The ends were cut back, 3 bases at V and 3 bases at J, with 15 bases in the middle. Germline V lookup: CDR1 LNHDA, CDR2 SQIVND (reference sequence). The origin of this receptor is a human donor in good health, serving as a control. Sequencing was carried out using sorted CD4+, CD8+, or CD8+CD57+ T cells (not recorded which) from PBMCs. The chain recombines TRBV19 with TRBJ2-7; D may match TRBD1 or TRBD2 (5 bases each). The CDR3 protein is CASSITPGRDYEQYF. CDR3 DNA sequence: TGTGCCAGTAGTATTACTCCGGGACGGGACTACGAGCAGTACTTC.